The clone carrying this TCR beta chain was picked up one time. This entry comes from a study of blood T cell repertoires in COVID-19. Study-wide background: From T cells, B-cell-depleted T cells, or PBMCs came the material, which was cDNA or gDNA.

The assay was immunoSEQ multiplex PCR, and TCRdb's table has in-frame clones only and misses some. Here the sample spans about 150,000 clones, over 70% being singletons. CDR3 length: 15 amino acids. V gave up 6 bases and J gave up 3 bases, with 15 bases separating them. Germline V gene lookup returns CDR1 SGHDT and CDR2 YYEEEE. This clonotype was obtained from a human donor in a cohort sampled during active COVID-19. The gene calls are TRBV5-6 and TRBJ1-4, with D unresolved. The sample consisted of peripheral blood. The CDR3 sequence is CASISMGTANEKLFF. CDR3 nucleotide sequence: TGTGCCAGCATCTCGATGGGTACAGCTAATGAAAAACTGTTTTTT.